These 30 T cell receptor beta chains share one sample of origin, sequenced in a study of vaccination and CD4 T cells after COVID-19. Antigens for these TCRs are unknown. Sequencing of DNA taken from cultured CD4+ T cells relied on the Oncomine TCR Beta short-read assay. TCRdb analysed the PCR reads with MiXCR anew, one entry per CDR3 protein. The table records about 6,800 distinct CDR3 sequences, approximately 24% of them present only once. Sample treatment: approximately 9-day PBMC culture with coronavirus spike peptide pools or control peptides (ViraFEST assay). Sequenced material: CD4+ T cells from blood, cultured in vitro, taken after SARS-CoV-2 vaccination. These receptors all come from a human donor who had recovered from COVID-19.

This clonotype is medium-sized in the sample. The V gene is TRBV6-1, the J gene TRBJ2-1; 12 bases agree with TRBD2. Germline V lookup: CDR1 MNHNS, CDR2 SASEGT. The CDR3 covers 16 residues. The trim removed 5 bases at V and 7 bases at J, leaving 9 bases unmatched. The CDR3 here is CASSRRLAGEGNEQFF. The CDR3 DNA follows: TGTGCCAGCAGTCGCCGACTAGCGGGAGAGGGGAATGAGCAGTTCTTC.

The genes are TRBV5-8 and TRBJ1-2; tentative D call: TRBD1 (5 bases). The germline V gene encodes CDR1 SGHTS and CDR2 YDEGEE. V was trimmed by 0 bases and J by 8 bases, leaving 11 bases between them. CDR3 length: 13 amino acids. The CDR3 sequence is CASSLDRGGGYTF. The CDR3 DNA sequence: TGTGCCAGCAGCTTGGATCGGGGCGGGGGCTACACCTTC. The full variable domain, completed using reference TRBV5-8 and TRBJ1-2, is EAGVTQSPTHLIKTRGQQATLRCSPISGHTSVYWYQQALGLGLQFLLWYDEGEERNRGNFPPRFSGRQFPNYSSELNVNALELEDSALYLCASSLDRGGGYTFGSGTRLTVV.

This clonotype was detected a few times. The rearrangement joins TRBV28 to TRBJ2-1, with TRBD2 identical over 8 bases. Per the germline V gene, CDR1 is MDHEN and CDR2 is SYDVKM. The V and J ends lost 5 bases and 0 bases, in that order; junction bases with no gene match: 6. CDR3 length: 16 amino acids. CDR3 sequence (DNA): TGTGCCAGCAGTACCCTAAGCGGGAGCTCCTACAATGAGCAGTTCTTC. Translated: CASSTLSGSSYNEQFF.

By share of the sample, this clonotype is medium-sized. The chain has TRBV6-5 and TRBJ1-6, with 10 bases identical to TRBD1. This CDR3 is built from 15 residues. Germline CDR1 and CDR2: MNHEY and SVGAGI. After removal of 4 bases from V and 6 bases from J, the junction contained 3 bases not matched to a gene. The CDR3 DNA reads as TGTGCCAGCAGTTCGGGACAGGGGACTAATTCACCCCTCCACTTT. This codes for CASSSGQGTNSPLHF.

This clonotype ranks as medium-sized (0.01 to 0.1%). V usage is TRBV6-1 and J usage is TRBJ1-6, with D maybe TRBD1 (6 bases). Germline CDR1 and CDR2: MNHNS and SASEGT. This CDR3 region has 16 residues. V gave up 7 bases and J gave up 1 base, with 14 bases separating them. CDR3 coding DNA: TGTGCCAGCATGGGAGGGGGGGGATCCTATAATTCACCCCTCCACTTT. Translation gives CASMGGGGSYNSPLHF.

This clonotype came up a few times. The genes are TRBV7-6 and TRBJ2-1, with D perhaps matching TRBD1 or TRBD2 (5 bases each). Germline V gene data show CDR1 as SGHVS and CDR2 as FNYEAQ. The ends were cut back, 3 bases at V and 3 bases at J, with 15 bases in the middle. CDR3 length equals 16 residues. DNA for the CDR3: TGTGCCAGCAGCTTCTTCGGGACCTACAACTACAATGAGCAGTTCTTC. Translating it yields CASSFFGTYNYNEQFF. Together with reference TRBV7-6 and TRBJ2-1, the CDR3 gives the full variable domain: GAGVSQSPRYKVTKRGQDVALRCDPISGHVSLYWYRQALGQGPEFLTYFNYEAQQDKSGLPNDRFSAERPEGSISTLTIQRTEQRDSAMYRCASSFFGTYNYNEQFFGPGTRLTVL.

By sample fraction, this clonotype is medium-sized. CDR3 nucleotide sequence: TGCAGTGCTAGAGTCACGAGGGGACCCGGGGAGCTGTTTTTT. This gives the protein CSARVTRGPGELFF. This chain links TRBV20-1 with TRBJ2-2; D might be TRBD1 or TRBD2, each matching 5 bases. The germline CDR1 and CDR2 sequences are DFQATT and SNEGSKA (reference sequence). The CDR3 has 14 residues. V was trimmed by 1 base and J by 6 bases, leaving 12 bases between them.

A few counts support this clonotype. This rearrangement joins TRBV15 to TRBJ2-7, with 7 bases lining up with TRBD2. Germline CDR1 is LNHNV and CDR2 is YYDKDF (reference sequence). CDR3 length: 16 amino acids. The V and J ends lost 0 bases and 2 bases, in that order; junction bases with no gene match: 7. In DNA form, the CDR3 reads TGTGCCACCAGCAGAGATAACGCGGGAGCTGCCTACGAGCAGTACTTC. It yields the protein CATSRDNAGAAYEQYF.

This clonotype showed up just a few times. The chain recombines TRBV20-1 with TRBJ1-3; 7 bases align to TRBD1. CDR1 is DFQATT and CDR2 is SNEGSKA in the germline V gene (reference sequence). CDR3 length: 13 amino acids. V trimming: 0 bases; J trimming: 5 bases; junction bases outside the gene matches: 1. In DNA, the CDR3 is TGCAGTGCTAGAGAAGGGGGCAGAAACACCATATATTTT. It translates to CSAREGGRNTIYF.

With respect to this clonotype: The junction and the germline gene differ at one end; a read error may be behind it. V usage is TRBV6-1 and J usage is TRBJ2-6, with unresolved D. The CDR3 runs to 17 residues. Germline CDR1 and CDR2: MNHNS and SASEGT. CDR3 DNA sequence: TGTGCCAGCAATGAAAACGTGGTGTCTCCTGGGGCCAACGTCCTGACTTTC. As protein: CASNENVVSPGANVLTF.

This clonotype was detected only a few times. The CDR3 bases are TGCAGCGTGGACGCCGGGACAGGCTACTATGGCTACACCTTC. This gives the protein CSVDAGTGYYGYTF. The chain links TRBV29-1 to TRBJ1-2, with 8 nucleotides matching TRBD1. J gave up 3 bases and V 6 bases, and 9 bases lay outside the gene matches. Germline lookup yields CDR1 SQVTM and CDR2 ANQGSEA. The CDR3 consists of 14 residues.

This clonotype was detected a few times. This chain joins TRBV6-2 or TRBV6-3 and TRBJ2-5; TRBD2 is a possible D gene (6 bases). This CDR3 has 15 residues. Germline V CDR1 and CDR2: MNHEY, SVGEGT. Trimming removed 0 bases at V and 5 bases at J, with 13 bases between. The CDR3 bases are TGTGCCAGCAGTTACTCTGGAGGGTTCCGGGAGACCCAGTACTTC. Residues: CASSYSGGFRETQYF.

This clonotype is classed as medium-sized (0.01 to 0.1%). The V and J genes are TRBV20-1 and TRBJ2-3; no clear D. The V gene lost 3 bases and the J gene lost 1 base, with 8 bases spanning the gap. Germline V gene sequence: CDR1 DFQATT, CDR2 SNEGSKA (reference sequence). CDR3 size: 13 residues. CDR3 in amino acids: CSARMTGTDTQYF. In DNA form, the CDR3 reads TGCAGTGCTAGGATGACGGGCACAGATACGCAGTATTTT.

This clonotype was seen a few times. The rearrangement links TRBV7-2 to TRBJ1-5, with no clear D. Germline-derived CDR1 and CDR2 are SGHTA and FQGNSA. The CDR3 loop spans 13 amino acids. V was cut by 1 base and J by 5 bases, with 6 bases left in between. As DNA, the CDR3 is TGTGCCAGCAGCTTAGGGCAGCATCAGCCCCAGCATTTT. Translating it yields CASSLGQHQPQHF.

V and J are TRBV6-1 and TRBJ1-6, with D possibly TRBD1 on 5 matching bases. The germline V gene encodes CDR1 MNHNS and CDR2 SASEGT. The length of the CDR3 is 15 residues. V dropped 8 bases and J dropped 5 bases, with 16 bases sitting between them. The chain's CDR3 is CASFPARAHNSPLHF. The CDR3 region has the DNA TGTGCCAGCTTTCCTGCCAGGGCCCATAATTCACCCCTCCACTTT.

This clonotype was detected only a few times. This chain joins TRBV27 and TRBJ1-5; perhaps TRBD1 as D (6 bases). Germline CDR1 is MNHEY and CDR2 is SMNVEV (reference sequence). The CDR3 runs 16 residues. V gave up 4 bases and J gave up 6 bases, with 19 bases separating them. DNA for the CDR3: TGTGCCAGCAGTTCCGTCTGGGGGGGCGAGGGTCAGCCCCAGCATTTT. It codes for CASSSVWGGEGQPQHF.

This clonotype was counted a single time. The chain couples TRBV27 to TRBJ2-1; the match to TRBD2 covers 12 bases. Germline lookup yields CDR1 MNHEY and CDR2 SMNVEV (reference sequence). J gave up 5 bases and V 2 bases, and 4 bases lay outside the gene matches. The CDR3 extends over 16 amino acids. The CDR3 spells CASSLTSGRYNNEQFF. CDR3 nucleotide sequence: TGTGCCAGCAGTTTAACTAGCGGGAGGTATAACAATGAGCAGTTCTTC.

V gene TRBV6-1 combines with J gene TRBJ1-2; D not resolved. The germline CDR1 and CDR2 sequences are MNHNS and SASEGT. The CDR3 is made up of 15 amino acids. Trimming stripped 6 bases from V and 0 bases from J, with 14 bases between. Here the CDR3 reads CASRILQHANYGYTF. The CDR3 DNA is TGTGCCAGCAGGATCTTGCAGCATGCTAACTATGGCTACACCTTC.

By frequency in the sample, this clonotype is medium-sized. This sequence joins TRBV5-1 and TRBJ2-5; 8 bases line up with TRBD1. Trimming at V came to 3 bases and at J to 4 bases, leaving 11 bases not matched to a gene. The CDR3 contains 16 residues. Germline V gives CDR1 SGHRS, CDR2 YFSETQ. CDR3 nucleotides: TGCGCCAGCAGCTGGTCACCGACAGGGGAAGGAGAGACCCAGTACTTC. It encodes CASSWSPTGEGETQYF. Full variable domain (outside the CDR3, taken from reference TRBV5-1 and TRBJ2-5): KAGVTQTPRYLIKTRGQQVTLSCSPISGHRSVSWYQQTPGQGLQFLFEYFSETQRNKGNFPGRFSGRQFSNSRSEMNVSTLELGDSALYLCASSWSPTGEGETQYFGPGTRLLVL.

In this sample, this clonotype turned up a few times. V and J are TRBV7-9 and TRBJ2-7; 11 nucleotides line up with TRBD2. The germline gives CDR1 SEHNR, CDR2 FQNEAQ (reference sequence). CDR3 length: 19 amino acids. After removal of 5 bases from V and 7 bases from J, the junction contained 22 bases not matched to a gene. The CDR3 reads CASSLTTSGTWGAGGEQYF. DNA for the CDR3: TGTGCCAGCAGCCTCACGACTAGCGGGACCTGGGGGGCAGGGGGGGAGCAGTACTTC.

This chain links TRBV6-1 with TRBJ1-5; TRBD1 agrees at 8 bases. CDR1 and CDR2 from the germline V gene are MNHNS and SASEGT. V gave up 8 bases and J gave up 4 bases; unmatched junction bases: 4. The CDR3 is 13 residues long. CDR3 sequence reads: CASGGTGNQPQHF. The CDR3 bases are TGTGCCAGCGGAGGGACAGGTAATCAGCCCCAGCATTTT.

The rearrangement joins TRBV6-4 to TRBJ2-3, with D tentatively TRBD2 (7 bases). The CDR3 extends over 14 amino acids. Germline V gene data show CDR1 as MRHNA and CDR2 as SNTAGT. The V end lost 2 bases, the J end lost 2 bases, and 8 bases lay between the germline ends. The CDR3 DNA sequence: TGTGCCAGCAGTGACGGGGGGGCCACAGATACGCAGTATTTT. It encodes CASSDGGATDTQYF.

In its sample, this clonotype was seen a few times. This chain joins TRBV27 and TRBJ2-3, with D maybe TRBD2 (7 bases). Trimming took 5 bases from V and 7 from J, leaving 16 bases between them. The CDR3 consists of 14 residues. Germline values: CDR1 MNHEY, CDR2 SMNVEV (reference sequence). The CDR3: CASSPGGAQNTQYF. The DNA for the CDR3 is TGTGCCAGCAGTCCTGGGGGGGCGCAAAATACGCAGTATTTT.

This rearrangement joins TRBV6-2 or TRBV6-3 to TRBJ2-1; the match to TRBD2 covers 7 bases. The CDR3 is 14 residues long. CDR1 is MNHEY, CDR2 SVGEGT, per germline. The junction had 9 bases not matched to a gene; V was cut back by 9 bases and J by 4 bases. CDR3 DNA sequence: TGTGCCAGTGGGCGGCTAGCGGAATACAATGAGCAGTTCTTC. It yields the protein CASGRLAEYNEQFF.

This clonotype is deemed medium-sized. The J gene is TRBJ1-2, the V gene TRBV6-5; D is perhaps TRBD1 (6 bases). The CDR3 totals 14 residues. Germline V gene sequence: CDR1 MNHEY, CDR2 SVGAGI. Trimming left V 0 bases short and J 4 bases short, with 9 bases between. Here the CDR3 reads CASSYSGAGYGYTF. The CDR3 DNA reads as TGTGCCAGCAGTTACTCGGGGGCCGGCTATGGCTACACCTTC.

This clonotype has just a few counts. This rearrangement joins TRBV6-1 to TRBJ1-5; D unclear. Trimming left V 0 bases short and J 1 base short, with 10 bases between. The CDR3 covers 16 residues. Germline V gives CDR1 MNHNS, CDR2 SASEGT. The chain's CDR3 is CASSEASGISNQPQHF. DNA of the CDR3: TGTGCCAGCAGTGAAGCTTCGGGGATAAGCAATCAGCCCCAGCATTTT.

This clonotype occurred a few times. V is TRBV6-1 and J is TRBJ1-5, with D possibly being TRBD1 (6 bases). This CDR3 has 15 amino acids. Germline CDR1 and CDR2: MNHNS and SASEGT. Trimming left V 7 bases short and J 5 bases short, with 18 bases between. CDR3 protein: CASKLSYRDDQPQHF. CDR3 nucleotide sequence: TGTGCCAGCAAGTTATCCTACAGGGACGATCAGCCCCAGCATTTT.

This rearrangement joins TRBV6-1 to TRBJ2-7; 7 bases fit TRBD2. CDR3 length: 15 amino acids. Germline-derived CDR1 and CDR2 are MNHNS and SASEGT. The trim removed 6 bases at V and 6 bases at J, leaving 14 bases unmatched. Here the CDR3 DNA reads TGTGCCAGCAGCCCCCCGGGGACTCGGACTAGCGAGCAGTACTTC. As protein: CASSPPGTRTSEQYF.

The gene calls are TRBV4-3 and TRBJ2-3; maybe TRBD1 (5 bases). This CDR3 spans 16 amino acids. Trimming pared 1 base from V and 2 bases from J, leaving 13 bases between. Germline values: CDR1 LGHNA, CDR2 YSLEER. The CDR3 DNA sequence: TGCGCCAGCAGCCAAGGGGGCGGAGACTTCACAGATACGCAGTATTTT. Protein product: CASSQGGGDFTDTQYF.

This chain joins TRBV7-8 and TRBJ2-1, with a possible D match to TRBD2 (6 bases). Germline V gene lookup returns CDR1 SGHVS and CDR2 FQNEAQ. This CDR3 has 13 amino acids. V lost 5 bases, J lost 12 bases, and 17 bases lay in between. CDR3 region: CASSAGSHRGQFF. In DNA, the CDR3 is TGTGCCAGCAGCGCGGGATCCCACCGGGGGCAGTTCTTC.